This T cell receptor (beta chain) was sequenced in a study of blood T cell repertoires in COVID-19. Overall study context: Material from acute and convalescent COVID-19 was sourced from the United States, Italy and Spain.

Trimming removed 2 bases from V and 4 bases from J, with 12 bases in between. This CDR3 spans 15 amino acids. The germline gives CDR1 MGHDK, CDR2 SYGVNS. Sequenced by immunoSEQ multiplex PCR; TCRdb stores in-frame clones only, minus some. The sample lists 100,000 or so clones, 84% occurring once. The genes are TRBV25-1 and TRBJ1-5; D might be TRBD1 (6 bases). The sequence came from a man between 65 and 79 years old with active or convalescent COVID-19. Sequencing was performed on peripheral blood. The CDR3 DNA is TGTGCCAGCAGTGAACTTTCAGGGGATAATCAGCCCCAGCATTTT. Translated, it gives CASSELSGDNQPQHF.